This T cell receptor beta chain was identified during a study of cytomegalovirus exposure and HLA in healthy donors. In the PCR, 60 Vbeta and 13 Jbeta primers were used. Assay: immunoSEQ multiplex PCR; the TCRdb copy retains only in-frame clones and omits some. The table lists some 150,000 clones, 80% of them singletons, with roughly 1.2% in the top ten. Notes on this clone: Its antigen is unknown.

The CDR3 spans 18 residues. Trimming at V came to 2 bases and at J to 6 bases, leaving 14 bases not matched to a gene. Looked up from germline, CDR1 is GTSNPN and CDR2 is SVGIG (reference sequence). Study-wide results and caveats: Later on, an analysis tied 15,000 or so TCR beta sequences to HLA alleles at 0.05 false discovery rate.

The sequencing sample was made of PBMCs. The receptor's source is a woman aged 45-65 years in good health and CMV-seronegative. V gene TRBV30 combines with J gene TRBJ1-5, with TRBD1 identical over 12 bases. The CDR3: CAWSSGTGGPPLGQPQHF. In DNA, the CDR3 is TGTGCCTGGAGTTCGGGGACAGGGGGCCCTCCGTTGGGTCAGCCCCAGCATTTT. The variable domain in full, with the rest retrieved from reference TRBV30 and TRBJ1-5, is SQTIHQWPATLVQPVGSPLSLECTVEGTSNPNLYWYRQAAGRGLQLLFYSVGIGQISSEVPQNLSASRPQDRQFILSSKKLLLSDSGFYLCAWSSGTGGPPLGQPQHFGDGTRLSIL.